These T cell receptor beta chains were read from a single sample in a study of CD8 T cells in Susac syndrome. In TCRdb, the immunoSEQ multiplex PCR reads were re-called with MiXCR into one record per CDR3 protein. Among 150,000 to 200,000 distinct CDR3 sequences listed, 80% to 95% were seen once. Sequencing was done on a sample of CD4+ T cells from PBMCs. Every receptor here comes from a human donor in good health. Both conserved end residues are part of each CDR3. The D gene is left open where the match is weak. Size values are once, few and many counts, or a class for expanded clones, and some rows have none.

V	size	D	J	CDR3	DNA
TRBV27	.	.	TRBJ1-2	CASSRGNYGYTF	TGTGCCAGCAGCCGGGGGAACTATGGCTACACCTTC
TRBV13	.	TRBD2	TRBJ2-1	CASSLLSGGGRGEQFF	TGTGCCAGCAGCTTACTAAGCGGGGGGGGTCGCGGTGAGCAGTTCTTC
TRBV15	.	.	TRBJ2-1	CATSSRTSGEQFF	TGTGCCACCAGCAGCCGGACCAGCGGTGAGCAGTTCTTC
TRBV12-3/TRBV12-4	.	TRBD2	TRBJ2-1	CASSFFGAGILRSNEQFF	TGTGCCAGCAGTTTTTTCGGAGCGGGGATCCTCCGGAGCAATGAGCAGTTCTTC
TRBV6-1	few	.	TRBJ1-1	CASRPGSNLNTEAFF	TGTGCCAGCAGACCAGGGAGCAACTTGAACACTGAAGCTTTCTTT
TRBV29-1	.	TRBD1	TRBJ1-2	CSVEVQGTGGYTF	TGCAGCGTTGAAGTACAGGGGACGGGTGGCTACACCTTC
TRBV9	.	.	TRBJ1-1	CASSVQTVMGTEAFF	TGTGCCAGCAGCGTGCAGACTGTTATGGGCACTGAAGCTTTCTTT
TRBV28	.	.	TRBJ1-1	CASSPLDKAFF	TGTGCCAGCAGTCCCCTAGATAAGGCTTTCTTT
TRBV5-1	.	.	TRBJ2-3	CASSLEGGTDTQYF	TGCGCCAGCAGCTTGGAAGGAGGCACAGATACGCAGTATTTT
TRBV14	.	TRBD2	TRBJ2-1	CASSQISGLAGGAYNEQFF	TGTGCCAGCAGCCAAATTTCCGGACTAGCGGGGGGAGCCTACAATGAGCAGTTCTTC
TRBV4-3	.	.	TRBJ2-5	CASSPSEAGETQYF	TGCGCCAGCAGCCCTAGCGAGGCGGGGGAGACCCAGTACTTC
TRBV19	.	TRBD1	TRBJ2-2	CASTRWDRHTGELFF	TGTGCCAGTACCCGATGGGACAGGCACACCGGGGAGCTGTTTTTT
TRBV15	.	.	TRBJ2-3	CATSTDIGRGTDTQYF	TGTGCCACCAGCACCGATATTGGAAGGGGCACAGATACGCAGTATTTT
TRBV5-1	.	TRBD1	TRBJ2-4	CASSPGTGKNIQYF	TGCGCCAGCAGCCCCGGGACAGGGAAAAACATTCAGTACTTC
TRBV7-9	.	.	TRBJ1-2	CASSFSVGGSYTF	TGTGCCAGCAGCTTTAGCGTTGGGGGGAGCTACACCTTC
TRBV20-1	.	.	TRBJ1-5	CSASTRENQPQHF	TGCAGTGCTAGTACCAGGGAAAATCAGCCCCAGCATTTT